Listed here are 24 T cell receptor beta chains from one sample, sequenced in a study of blood T cell repertoires in COVID-19 (dated by TCRdb to 2020 to 2021). The library was produced with the immunoSEQ multiplex PCR assay. TCRdb provides this immuneACCESS table in a form limited to in-frame rearrangements. Some clones are lacking; in checked studies, under half of them reflect an unresolved V gene, and why the rest are absent is not known. Across this sample there are about 170,000 clones, with about 83% seen only once. Roughly 2% of the sample comes from the top ten. The sample was peripheral blood. The receptors here all came from a woman older than 75 with acute or convalescent COVID-19.

The chain is built from TRBV3-1 (or the pseudogene TRBV3-2) and TRBJ1-3; D not certain. The CDR3 sequence is 14 residues long. The germline V and J ends were trimmed by 7 bases and 0 bases, with 10 bases remaining between them. CDR1 and CDR2 from the germline V gene are LGHDT and YNNKEL (reference sequence). The CDR3 coding sequence is TGTGCCAGCACCCCAGGTACCTCTGGAAACACCATATATTTT. This gives the protein CASTPGTSGNTIYF.

Only one count was recorded for this clone. The chain is built from TRBV7-8 and TRBJ2-5, with 9 nucleotides matching TRBD1. J gave up 4 bases and V 5 bases, and 5 bases lay outside the gene matches. From germline, CDR1 is SGHVS and CDR2 FQNEAQ. The CDR3 length is 14 residues. In DNA, the CDR3 is TGTGCCAGCAGCCCGGACAGGGGTGGAGAGACCCAGTACTTC. This codes for CASSPDRGGETQYF.

This chain joins TRBV7-8 and TRBJ1-2; D is undetermined. This CDR3 comprises 14 residues. Germline loops: CDR1 SGHVS, CDR2 FQNEAQ. V lost 6 bases and J 8 bases, leaving 19 bases between the germline ends. CDR3 nucleotide sequence: TGTGCCAGCAGTCTCAATGCACCGGCGGGAGGCTACACCTTC. Amino acid sequence: CASSLNAPAGGYTF.

J is TRBJ2-5 and V is TRBV4-1; no firm D call. V lost 0 bases, J lost 7 bases, and 15 bases lay in between. Germline lookup yields CDR1 MGHRA and CDR2 YSYEKL. The CDR3 runs 15 residues. This CDR3 reads CASSQDFPRSGTQYF. The CDR3 DNA reads as TGCGCCAGCAGCCAAGATTTTCCTCGGTCAGGGACCCAGTACTTC.

V gene TRBV24-1 combines with J gene TRBJ2-2, with 7 bases aligning to TRBD1. The CDR3 sequence is 16 residues long. Trimming took 0 bases from V and 3 from J; bases not matched to a gene: 3. Germline CDR1 KGHDR, CDR2 SFDVKD. Here the CDR3 DNA reads TGTGCCACCAGTGATTTGAGGGGGCCGGACACCGGGGAGCTGTTTTTT. Its translation: CATSDLRGPDTGELFF.

V gene TRBV7-2 combines with J gene TRBJ1-2, with TRBD1 identical over 7 bases. With V trimmed by 5 bases and J by 4 bases, 4 bases remained unmatched. Germline CDR1 SGHTA, CDR2 FQGNSA. The CDR3 is 13 residues long. CDR3 nucleotide sequence: TGTGCCAGCAGCCGACAGGGAGGCTATGGCTACACCTTC. Amino acids: CASSRQGGYGYTF.

The rearrangement joins TRBV5-4 to TRBJ2-7; 9 bases are shared with TRBD2. CDR1 and CDR2 from the germline V gene are SGHNT and YYREEE (reference sequence). The CDR3 has 14 residues. V lost 1 base and J lost 3; bases outside the gene matches: 2. CDR3 coding DNA: TGTGCCAGCAGCTTGTCTAGCGGGAACTACGAGCAGTACTTC. It is translated as CASSLSSGNYEQYF.

The chain couples TRBV5-8 to TRBJ1-6, with a possible D match to TRBD1 (6 bases). Looked up from germline, CDR1 is SGHTS and CDR2 is YDEGEE. This CDR3 has 17 amino acids. Trimming took 3 bases from V and 6 from J, leaving 19 bases between them. The CDR3 region has the DNA TGTGCCAGCAGCTGGGACGCGGACAGAAGATTTAATTCACCCCTCCACTTT. Its protein is CASSWDADRRFNSPLHF.

J is TRBJ2-7 and V is TRBV12-2; the D call in the table, TRBD2, was not verified against the DNA. TRBV12-2 is listed as a pseudogene. The CDR3 runs to 12 residues. Here the CDR3 DNA reads TGTGTCCGACACTCAGGAGGTTCCGAGCAGTACTTC. It specifies CVRHSGGSEQYF.

This clone was found many times. The CDR3 loop is CASSQGTSGGAETQYF. The CDR3 DNA sequence: TGCGCCAGCAGCCAAGGGACTAGCGGAGGGGCGGAGACCCAGTACTTC. The rearrangement links TRBV5-1 to TRBJ2-5; 11 bases are shared with TRBD2. V was clipped by 4 bases and J by 5 bases; unmatched bases: 10. The CDR3 is 16 residues long. Germline assignment: CDR1 SGHRS and CDR2 YFSETQ.

The rearrangement links TRBV10-3 to TRBJ2-3, with D tentatively TRBD2 (6 bases). Trimming pared 4 bases from V and 3 bases from J, leaving 17 bases between. The CDR3 extends over 16 amino acids. Germline V lookup: CDR1 ENHRY, CDR2 SYGVKD. The CDR3 DNA sequence: TGTGCCATCAGTGCCGTTGCGGGGCAGGGAACAGATACGCAGTATTTT. This encodes CAISAVAGQGTDTQYF.

This chain uses TRBV30 with TRBJ1-1; D not certain. CDR1 and CDR2 from the germline V gene are GTSNPN and SVGIG (reference sequence). V dropped 3 bases and J dropped 2 bases, with 10 bases sitting between them. CDR3 size: 13 residues. Here the CDR3 reads CAWRSAGNTEAFF. In DNA form, the CDR3 reads TGTGCCTGGAGATCGGCGGGTAACACTGAAGCTTTCTTT. The full variable domain, in which reference TRBV30 and TRBJ1-1 provide the parts outside the CDR3, is SQTIHQWPATLVQPVGSPLSLECTVEGTSNPNLYWYRQAAGRGLQLLFYSVGIGQISSEVPQNLSASRPQDRQFILSSKKLLLSDSGFYLCAWRSAGNTEAFFGQGTRLTVV.

The chain has TRBV7-9 and TRBJ1-6, with D tentatively TRBD1 (5 bases). The CDR3 extends over 15 amino acids. Trimming pared 0 bases from V and 10 bases from J, leaving 13 bases between. Germline CDR1 SEHNR, CDR2 FQNEAQ (reference sequence). Here the CDR3 DNA reads TGTGCCAGCAGCTTAGCGCTGGCCAGGGAATCACCCCTCCACTTT. Translation: CASSLALARESPLHF.

The V and J genes are TRBV7-2 and TRBJ1-3, with D possibly TRBD1 on 5 matching bases. The CDR3 length is 16 residues. Trimming removed 5 bases at V and 2 bases at J, with 16 bases between. CDR1 is SGHTA and CDR2 is FQGNSA in the germline V gene. The CDR3 reads CASSPRQPAAGNTIYF. The CDR3 coding sequence is TGTGCCAGCAGCCCCCGACAGCCCGCTGCTGGAAACACCATATATTTT.

This clone was counted once. This rearrangement joins TRBV5-1 to TRBJ2-3; D might be TRBD2 (7 bases). CDR1 and CDR2 (germline): SGHRS, YFSETQ. The CDR3 is made up of 16 amino acids. Between the trimmed V and J ends, which lost 4 bases and 4 bases, there was a span of 19 bases. CDR3 DNA sequence: TGCGCCAGCAGCCCGTCTTTGGGGGGGGCGCCAGATACGCAGTATTTT. It encodes CASSPSLGGAPDTQYF.

This clone was observed a single time. V gene TRBV27 combines with J gene TRBJ1-2; 8 bases are shared with TRBD1. The CDR3 is made up of 14 amino acids. Germline CDR1 is MNHEY and CDR2 is SMNVEV (reference sequence). Trimming cost V 3 bases and J 3 bases; bases outside gene matches: 3. CDR3 coding DNA: TGTGCCAGCAGTTTCTGGGGACAGGACTATGGCTACACCTTC. Its protein is CASSFWGQDYGYTF.

This clone was detected only a few times. This rearrangement joins TRBV4-1 to TRBJ1-6, with unresolved D. The CDR3 is 18 residues long. The germline V gene encodes CDR1 MGHRA and CDR2 YSYEKL. V dropped 2 bases and J dropped 9 bases, with 23 bases sitting between them. The CDR3, as DNA: TGCGCCAGCAGCCAAACCGGCTCTGCCGGGGAGAAGCGTTCACCCCTCCACTTT. Residues: CASSQTGSAGEKRSPLHF.

The rearrangement uses TRBV21-1 and TRBJ2-5; the table calls TRBD2, which could not be checked here. TRBV21-1 is deemed a pseudogene. The CDR3 length is 16 residues. The DNA for the CDR3 is TGTGCCAGCAGCAAAAACCGGGAGGCCCGCCAAGAGACCCAGTACTTC. Amino acid sequence: CASSKNREARQETQYF.

The J gene is TRBJ1-2, the V gene TRBV4-3; D perhaps matches TRBD1 (5 bases). The V end lost 0 bases, the J end lost 5 bases, and 22 bases lay between the germline ends. From germline, CDR1 is LGHNA and CDR2 YSLEER. The CDR3 covers 18 residues. In DNA, the CDR3 is TGCGCCAGCAGCCAAGATTTTGGGCAGGGCCCCGAGAATTATGGCTACACCTTC. Protein: CASSQDFGQGPENYGYTF.

V is TRBV7-8 and J is TRBJ2-1, with 7 bases fitting TRBD1. V lost 5 bases to trimming and J lost 4 bases; unmatched junction nucleotides: 8. Germline V gene lookup returns CDR1 SGHVS and CDR2 FQNEAQ. This CDR3 is built from 15 residues. This chain's CDR3 is CASSETGQSYNEQFF. Here the CDR3 DNA reads TGTGCCAGCAGCGAAACGGGACAGAGTTACAATGAGCAGTTCTTC.

The V and J genes are TRBV7-2 and TRBJ2-3; D call uncertain. The length of the CDR3 is 16 residues. Per the germline V gene, CDR1 is SGHTA and CDR2 is FQGNSA. Trimming cost V 5 bases and J 0 bases, with 15 bases left between them. The DNA of the CDR3 is TGTGCCAGCAGCCGTGAATGGCGGCCTAGCACAGATACGCAGTATTTT. This encodes CASSREWRPSTDTQYF.

The chain recombines TRBV4-2 with TRBJ2-1; TRBD2 matches 11 bases. The V gene's germline CDR1 is LGHNA and CDR2 YNFKEQ. V trimming: 4 bases; J trimming: 6 bases; junction bases outside the gene matches: 11. The length of the CDR3 is 17 residues. The CDR3 DNA sequence: TGTGCCAGCAGCCCAGCTAGCGGGGGGTCTCCTAGCAATGAGCAGTTCTTC. It translates to CASSPASGGSPSNEQFF.

In DNA form, the CDR3 reads TGTGCCAGCAGGCAAGGGACTTCCAACAATGAGCAGTTCTTC. Residues: CASRQGTSNNEQFF. This chain links TRBV11-1 with TRBJ2-1, with D maybe TRBD2 (6 bases). Trimming stripped 6 bases from V and 5 bases from J, with 14 bases between. This CDR3 contains 14 residues. Germline V CDR1 and CDR2: SGHAT, FQDESV (reference sequence).

This sequence joins TRBV15 and TRBJ2-1; 9 bases are a match to TRBD2. There are 22 residues in the CDR3. CDR1 LNHNV and CDR2 YYDKDF come from the germline V gene (reference sequence). V shed 0 bases and J 7 bases; nucleotides not matched to a gene: 25. This CDR3 is CATSRDGGRLAELLQVRNEQFF. In DNA form, the CDR3 reads TGTGCCACCAGCAGAGACGGGGGGCGACTAGCGGAGCTCCTACAGGTTCGGAATGAGCAGTTCTTC.